This paragraph reports one TCR beta chain. Its antigen is as yet unknown. This sample is drawn from a study of shared clonotypes between healthy human individuals. Study-level findings and limits: Naive subsets usually exceeded memory subsets in estimated richness.

The CDR3 contains 13 residues. Germline CDR1 ENHRY, CDR2 SYGVKD. The V end lost 2 bases, the J end lost 3 bases, and 8 bases lay between the germline ends. Sorted-subset replicate PCRs used approximately 190 ng of genomic DNA. This amount corresponded to about 30,000 T cell genomes. Libraries were prepared by immunoSEQ multiplex PCR; TCRdb keeps only in-frame clonotypes and omits some of them. The sample consists of about 680,000 clones, less than 80% of them appearing once. The chain joins TRBV10-3 to TRBJ2-7, with D perhaps TRBD2 (6 bases). The source of this sequence is a woman in her 30s in good health. The sequenced sample was memory CD4+ T cells sorted from blood. Indicated subset: CD45RA-negative fraction. In DNA form, the CDR3 reads TGTGCCATCAGTGAGGGAGGGGTCTACGAGCAGTACTTC. It encodes CAISEGGVYEQYF.